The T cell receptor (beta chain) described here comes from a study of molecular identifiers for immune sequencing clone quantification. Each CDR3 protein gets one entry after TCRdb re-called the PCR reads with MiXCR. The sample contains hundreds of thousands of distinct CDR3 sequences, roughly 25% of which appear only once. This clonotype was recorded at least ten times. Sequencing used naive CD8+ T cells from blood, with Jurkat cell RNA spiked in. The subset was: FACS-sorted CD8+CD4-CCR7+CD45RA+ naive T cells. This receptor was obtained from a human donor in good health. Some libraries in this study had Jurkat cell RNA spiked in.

The CDR3 nucleotides read TGTGCCAGCAGCAAAGCTGTGGTCAGGGGCTACGAGCAGTACTTC. Protein: CASSKAVVRGYEQYF. The chain combines TRBV21-1 with TRBJ2-7; the table names TRBD1, a call not compared with the DNA. TRBV21-1 is a pseudogene locus. CDR3 length: 15 residues.